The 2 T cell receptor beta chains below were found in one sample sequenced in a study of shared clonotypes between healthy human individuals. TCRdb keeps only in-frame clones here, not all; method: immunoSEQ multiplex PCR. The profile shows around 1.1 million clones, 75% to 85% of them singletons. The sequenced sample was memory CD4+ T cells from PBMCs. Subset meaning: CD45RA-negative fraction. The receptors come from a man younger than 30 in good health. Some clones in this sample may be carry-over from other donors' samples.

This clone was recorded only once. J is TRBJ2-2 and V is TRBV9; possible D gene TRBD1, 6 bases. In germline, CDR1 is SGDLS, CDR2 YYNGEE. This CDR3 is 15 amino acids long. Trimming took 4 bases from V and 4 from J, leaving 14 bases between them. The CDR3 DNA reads TGTGCCAGCAGCCGTGAACCACAGGGCACCGGGGAGCTGTTTTTT. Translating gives CASSREPQGTGELFF. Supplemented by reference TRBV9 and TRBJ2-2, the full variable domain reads DSGVTQTPKHLITATGQRVTLRCSPRSGDLSVYWYQQSLDQGLQFLIQYYNGEERAKGNILERFSAQQFPDLHSELNLSSLELGDSALYFCASSREPQGTGELFFGEGSRLTVL.

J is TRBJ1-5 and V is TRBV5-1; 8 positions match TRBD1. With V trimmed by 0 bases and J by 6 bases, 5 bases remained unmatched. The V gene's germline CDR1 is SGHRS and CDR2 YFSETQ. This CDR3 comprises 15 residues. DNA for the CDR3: TGCGCCAGCAGCTTGGCAGGGGGCGCGGGTCAGCCCCAGCATTTT. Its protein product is CASSLAGGAGQPQHF.